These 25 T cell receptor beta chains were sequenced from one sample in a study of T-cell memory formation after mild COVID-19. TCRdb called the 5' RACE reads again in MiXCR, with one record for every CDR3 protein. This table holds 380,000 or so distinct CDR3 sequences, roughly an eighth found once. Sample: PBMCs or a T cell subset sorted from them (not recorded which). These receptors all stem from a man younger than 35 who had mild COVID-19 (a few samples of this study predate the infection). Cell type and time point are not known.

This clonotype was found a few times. The CDR3 nucleotides read TGTGCCACCCATAGCGGGATCCGCACAGATACGCAGTATTTT. Its protein is CATHSGIRTDTQYF. V is TRBV24-1 and J is TRBJ2-3; TRBD2 matches 8 bases. Per the germline V gene, CDR1 is KGHDR and CDR2 is SFDVKD. V gave up 9 bases and J gave up 1 base; unmatched junction bases: 5. The CDR3 loop spans 14 amino acids.

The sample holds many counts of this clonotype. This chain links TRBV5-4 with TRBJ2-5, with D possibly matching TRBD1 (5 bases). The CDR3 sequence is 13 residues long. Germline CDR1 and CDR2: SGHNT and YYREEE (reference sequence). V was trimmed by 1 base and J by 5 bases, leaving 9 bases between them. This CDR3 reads CASSLSRVETQYF. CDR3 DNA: TGTGCCAGCAGCTTGTCCAGGGTGGAGACCCAGTACTTC. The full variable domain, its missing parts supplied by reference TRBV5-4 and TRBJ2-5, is ETGVTQSPTHLIKTRGQQVTLRCSSQSGHNTVSWYQQALGQGPQFIFQYYREEENGRGNFPPRFSGLQFPNYSSELNVNALELDDSALYLCASSLSRVETQYFGPGTRLLVL.

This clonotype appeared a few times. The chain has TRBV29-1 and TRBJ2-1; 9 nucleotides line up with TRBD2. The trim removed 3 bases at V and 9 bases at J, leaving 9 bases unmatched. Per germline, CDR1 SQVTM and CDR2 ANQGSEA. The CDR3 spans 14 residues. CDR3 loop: CSVDAAGGQPEQFF. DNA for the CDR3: TGCAGCGTTGACGCAGCGGGGGGCCAGCCTGAGCAGTTCTTC.

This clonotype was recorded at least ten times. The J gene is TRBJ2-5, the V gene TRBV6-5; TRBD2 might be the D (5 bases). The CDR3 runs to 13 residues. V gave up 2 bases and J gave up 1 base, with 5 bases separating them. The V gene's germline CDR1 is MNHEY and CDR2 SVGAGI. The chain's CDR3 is CASSYGLQETQYF. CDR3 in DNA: TGTGCCAGCAGTTACGGACTCCAAGAGACCCAGTACTTC.

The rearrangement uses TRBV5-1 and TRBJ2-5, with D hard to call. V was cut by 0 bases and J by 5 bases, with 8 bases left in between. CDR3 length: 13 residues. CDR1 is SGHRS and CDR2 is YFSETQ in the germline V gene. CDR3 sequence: CASSLENEETQYF. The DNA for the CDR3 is TGCGCCAGCAGCTTGGAAAACGAGGAGACCCAGTACTTC.

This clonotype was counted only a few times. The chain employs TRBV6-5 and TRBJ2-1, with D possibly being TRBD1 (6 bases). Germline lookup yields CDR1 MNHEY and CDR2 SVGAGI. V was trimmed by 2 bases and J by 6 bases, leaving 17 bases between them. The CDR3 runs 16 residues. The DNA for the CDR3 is TGTGCCAGCAGTTACAAAGAATCGGGACACACCAATGAGCAGTTCTTC. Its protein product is CASSYKESGHTNEQFF.

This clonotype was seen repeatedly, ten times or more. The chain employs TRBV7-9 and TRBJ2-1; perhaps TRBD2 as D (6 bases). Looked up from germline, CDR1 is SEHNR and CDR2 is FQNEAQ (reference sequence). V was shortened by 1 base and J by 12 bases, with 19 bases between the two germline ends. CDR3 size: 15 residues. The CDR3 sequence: CASSLGFGGASRQFF. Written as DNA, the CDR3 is TGTGCCAGCAGCTTAGGATTCGGCGGGGCCAGTCGGCAGTTCTTC. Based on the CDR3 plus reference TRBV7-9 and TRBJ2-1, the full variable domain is DTGVSQNPRHKITKRGQNVTFRCDPISEHNRLYWYRQTLGQGPEFLTYFQNEAQLEKSRLLSDRFSAERPKGSFSTLEIQRTEQGDSAMYLCASSLGFGGASRQFFGPGTRLTVL.

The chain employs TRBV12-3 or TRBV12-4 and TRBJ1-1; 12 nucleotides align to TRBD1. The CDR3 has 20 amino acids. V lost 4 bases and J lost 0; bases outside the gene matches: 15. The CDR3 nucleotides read TGTGCCAGCAGTTCCGGGGACAGGGGGCTCCGGATGACAATGAACACTGAAGCTTTCTTT. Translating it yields CASSSGDRGLRMTMNTEAFF.

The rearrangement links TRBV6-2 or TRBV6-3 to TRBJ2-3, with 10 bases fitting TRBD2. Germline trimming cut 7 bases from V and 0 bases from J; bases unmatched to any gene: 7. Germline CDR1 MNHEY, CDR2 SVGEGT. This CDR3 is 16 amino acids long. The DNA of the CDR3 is TGTGCCAGCACCCTAAGGACTAGCGGTAGCACAGATACGCAGTATTTT. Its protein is CASTLRTSGSTDTQYF.

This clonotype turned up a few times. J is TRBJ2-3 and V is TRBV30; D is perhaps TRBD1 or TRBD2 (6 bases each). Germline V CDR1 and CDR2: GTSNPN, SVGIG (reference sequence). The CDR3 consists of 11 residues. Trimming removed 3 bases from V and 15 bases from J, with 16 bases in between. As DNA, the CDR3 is TGTGCCTGGAGCCTGGGGCTGGGGGGCTATTTT. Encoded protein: CAWSLGLGGYF.

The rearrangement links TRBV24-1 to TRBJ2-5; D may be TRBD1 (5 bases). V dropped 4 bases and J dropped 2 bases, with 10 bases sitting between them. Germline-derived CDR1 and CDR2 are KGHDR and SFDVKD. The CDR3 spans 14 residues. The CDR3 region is CATSDRTSQETQYF. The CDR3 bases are TGTGCCACCAGTGACCGGACATCACAAGAGACCCAGTACTTC.

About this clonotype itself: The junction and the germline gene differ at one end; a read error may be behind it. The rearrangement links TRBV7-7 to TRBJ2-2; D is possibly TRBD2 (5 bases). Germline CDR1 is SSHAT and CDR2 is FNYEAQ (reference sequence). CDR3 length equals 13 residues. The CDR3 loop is CASSLAHTGELFF. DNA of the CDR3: TGTGCTAGCAGCTTAGCGCACACCGGGGAGCTGTTTTTT.

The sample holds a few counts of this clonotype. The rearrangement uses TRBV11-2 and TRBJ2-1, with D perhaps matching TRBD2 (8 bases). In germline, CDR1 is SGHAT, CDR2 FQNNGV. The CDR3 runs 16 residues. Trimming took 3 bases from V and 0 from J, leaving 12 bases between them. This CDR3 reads CASSLRGDSSYNEQFF. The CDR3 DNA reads TGTGCCAGCAGCTTGCGGGGGGACAGCTCCTACAATGAGCAGTTCTTC.

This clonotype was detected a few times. CDR3 nucleotides: TGTGCCAGCAGCCCCTTAGGAGGGGAGCTGTTTTTT. This translates into CASSPLGGELFF. V is TRBV7-9 and J is TRBJ2-2; D is unclear. CDR1 and CDR2 from the germline V gene are SEHNR and FQNEAQ (reference sequence). V shed 5 bases and J shed 8 bases, with 9 bases lying between them. The CDR3 has 12 residues.

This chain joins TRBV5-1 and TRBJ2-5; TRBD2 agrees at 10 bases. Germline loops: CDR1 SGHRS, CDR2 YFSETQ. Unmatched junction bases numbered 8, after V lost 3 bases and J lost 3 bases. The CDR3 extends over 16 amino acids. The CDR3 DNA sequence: TGCGCCAGCAGCTGGGGACTAGCGAACAGGAAAGAGACCCAGTACTTC. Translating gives CASSWGLANRKETQYF.

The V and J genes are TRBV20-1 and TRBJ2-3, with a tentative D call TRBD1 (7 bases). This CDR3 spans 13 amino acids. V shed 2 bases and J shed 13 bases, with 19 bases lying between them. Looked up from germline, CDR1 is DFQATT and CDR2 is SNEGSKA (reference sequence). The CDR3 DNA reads TGCAGTGCTAGACCCAACTCAGGGGGGCCCAAGTATTTT. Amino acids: CSARPNSGGPKYF.

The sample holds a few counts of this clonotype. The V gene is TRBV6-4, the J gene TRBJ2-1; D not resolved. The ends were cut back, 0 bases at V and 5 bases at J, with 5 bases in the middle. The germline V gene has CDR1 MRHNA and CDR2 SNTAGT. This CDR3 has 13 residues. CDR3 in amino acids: CASSDSNNNEQFF. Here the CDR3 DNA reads TGTGCCAGCAGTGACTCGAACAACAATGAGCAGTTCTTC.

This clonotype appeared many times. The CDR3 bases are TGCGCCAGCAGCCAGTATCCGGGACAGGGGTTTAATTACGCCGGGGAGCTGTTTTTT. Translated, it gives CASSQYPGQGFNYAGELFF. The genes are TRBV4-3 and TRBJ2-2; TRBD1 aligns across 10 bases. The V and J ends lost 3 bases and 6 bases, in that order; junction bases with no gene match: 16. This CDR3 spans 19 amino acids. Germline V gene sequence: CDR1 LGHNA, CDR2 YSLEER.

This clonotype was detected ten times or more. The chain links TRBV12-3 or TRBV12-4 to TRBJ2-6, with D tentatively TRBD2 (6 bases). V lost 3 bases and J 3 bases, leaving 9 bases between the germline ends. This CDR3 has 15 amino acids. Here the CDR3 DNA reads TGTGCCAGCAGTTTGGGGACTGGTGGGGCCAACGTCCTGACTTTC. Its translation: CASSLGTGGANVLTF.

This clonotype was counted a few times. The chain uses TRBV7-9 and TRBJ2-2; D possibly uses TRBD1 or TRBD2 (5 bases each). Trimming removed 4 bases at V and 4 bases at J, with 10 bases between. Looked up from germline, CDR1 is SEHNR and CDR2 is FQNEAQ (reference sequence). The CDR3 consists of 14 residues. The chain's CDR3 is CASSSTRGTGELFF. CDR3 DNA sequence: TGTGCCAGCAGCTCCACGAGGGGCACCGGGGAGCTGTTTTTT.

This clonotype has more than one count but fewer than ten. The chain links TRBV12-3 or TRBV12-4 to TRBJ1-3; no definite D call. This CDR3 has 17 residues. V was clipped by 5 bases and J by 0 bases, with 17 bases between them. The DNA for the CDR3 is TGTGCCAGCAGTCCCTCCCTAGTCGGCGCCTCTGGAAACACCATATATTTT. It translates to CASSPSLVGASGNTIYF.

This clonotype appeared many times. CDR3 sequence (DNA): TGTGCCAGCACTATTGGGGGGGCTAGTCAGCCCCAGCATTTT. Its translation: CASTIGGASQPQHF. The rearrangement links TRBV12-3 or TRBV12-4 to TRBJ1-5; D possibly corresponds to TRBD1 (6 bases). This CDR3 spans 14 amino acids. The V end lost 7 bases, the J end lost 6 bases, and 16 bases lay between the germline ends.

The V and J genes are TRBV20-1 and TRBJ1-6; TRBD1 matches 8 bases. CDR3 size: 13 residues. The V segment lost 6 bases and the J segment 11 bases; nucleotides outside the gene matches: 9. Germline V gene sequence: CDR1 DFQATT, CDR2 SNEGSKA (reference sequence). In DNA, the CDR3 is TGCAGTGCGAAGCCGGGACAGGACACACCCCTCCACTTT. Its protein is CSAKPGQDTPLHF.

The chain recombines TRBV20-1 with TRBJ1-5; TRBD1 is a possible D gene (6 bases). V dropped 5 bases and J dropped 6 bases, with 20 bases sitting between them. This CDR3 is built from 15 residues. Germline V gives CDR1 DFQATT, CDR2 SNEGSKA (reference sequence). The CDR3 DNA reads TGCAGTGCTCCCTTGGGGGACAACTGGAGTCAGCCCCAGCATTTT. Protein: CSAPLGDNWSQPQHF.

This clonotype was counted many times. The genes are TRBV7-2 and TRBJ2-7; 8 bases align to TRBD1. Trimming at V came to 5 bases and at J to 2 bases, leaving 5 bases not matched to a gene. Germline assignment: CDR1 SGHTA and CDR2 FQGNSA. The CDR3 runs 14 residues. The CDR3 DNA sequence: TGTGCCAGCAGCCCCCAGACAGGGGCCTACGAGCAGTACTTC. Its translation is CASSPQTGAYEQYF.